The present T cell receptor beta chain was sequenced within a study of OX40 agonist ivuxolimab in advanced cancers. A word on this clone: Its antigen is still unknown.

Libraries were prepared by immunoSEQ multiplex PCR; TCRdb keeps only in-frame clonotypes and omits some of them. The data show over 45,000 clones, 84% seen once. General study points: Relative to CD4+, CD8+ T cells held more expanded clones on average. Within 6 weeks, CD4+ and CD8+ blood T cells expanded clonally at 0.1 to 3.0 mg/kg.

Germline-derived CDR1 and CDR2 are MNHEY and SMNVEV (reference sequence). Between the trimmed V and J ends, which lost 9 bases and 1 base, there was a span of 17 bases. The CDR3 has 15 residues. Samples were taken at baseline and on day 1 of cycles 4 and 7. The chain links TRBV27 to TRBJ2-3; possible D gene TRBD2, 5 bases. The sequence derives from an adult with an advanced solid tumor such as melanoma, head and neck, liver or kidney cancer. The sample was CD4+ or CD8+ T cells sorted from blood, taken in a trial of the OX40 agonist ivuxolimab. The CDR3 is CASSTRERRTDTQYF. DNA of the CDR3: TGTGCCAGTTCAACCCGGGAACGACGCACAGATACGCAGTATTTT.